The 6 T cell receptor beta chains below all came from one sample that was sequenced in a study of T cell repertoires in cytomegalovirus infection. TCRdb processed the reads anew with MiXCR; each CDR3 protein has one entry. Here the sample spans roughly 200,000 distinct CDR3 sequences, approximately 17% being singletons. The sample comprised CD8+ T cells from PBMCs. These receptors all stem from a human donor in good health (CMV status not recorded). Some clones in this sample may be carry-over from other donors' samples.

This clonotype appeared a few times. The chain has TRBV6-6 and TRBJ1-5; TRBD1 aligns across 11 bases. Unmatched junction bases numbered 1, after V lost 4 bases and J lost 2 bases. The CDR3 is 15 amino acids. Germline loops: CDR1 MNHNY, CDR2 SVGAGI (reference sequence). For the CDR3, the DNA is TGTGCCAGCAGTTGGACAGGGGGCGGCAATCAGCCCCAGCATTTT. It specifies CASSWTGGGNQPQHF.

This chain joins TRBV20-1 and TRBJ2-7; maybe TRBD1 (7 bases). This CDR3 has 12 amino acids. Germline-derived CDR1 and CDR2 are DFQATT and SNEGSKA (reference sequence). CDR3 coding DNA: TGCAGCGTCAGGGGGGCGGGTTACGAGCAGTACTTC. Its protein product is CSVRGAGYEQYF.

This clonotype was seen a handful of times. The chain uses TRBV11-2 and TRBJ1-4; 8 positions agree with TRBD1. V dropped 5 bases and J dropped 4; count of bases not matched to a gene: 6. Germline V gene lookup returns CDR1 SGHAT and CDR2 FQNNGV. CDR3 length: 15 amino acids. The DNA for the CDR3 is TGTGCCAGCAGCCCCCCGGACAGGGTTAATGAAAAACTGTTTTTT. Translating gives CASSPPDRVNEKLFF. Supplemented by reference TRBV11-2 and TRBJ1-4, the full variable domain reads EAGVAQSPRYKIIEKRQSVAFWCNPISGHATLYWYQQILGQGPKLLIQFQNNGVVDDSQLPKDRFSAERLKGVDSTLKIQPAKLEDSAVYLCASSPPDRVNEKLFFGSGTQLSVL.

The gene calls are TRBV5-6 and TRBJ2-1; TRBD2 matches at 7 bases. Trimming removed 7 bases from V and 0 bases from J; junction bases left unmatched: 7. Germline CDR1 reads SGHDT; CDR2 reads YYEEEE. CDR3 length: 15 amino acids. In nucleotides, the CDR3 is TGTGCCAGCTCGACTAGCCTGAGCTCCTACAATGAGCAGTTCTTC. Translating gives CASSTSLSSYNEQFF.

This chain uses TRBV7-9 with TRBJ2-4; possible D gene TRBD2, 6 bases. The CDR3 extends over 14 amino acids. CDR1 SEHNR and CDR2 FQNEAQ come from the germline V gene (reference sequence). The ends were cut back, 6 bases at V and 8 bases at J, with 17 bases in the middle. The CDR3 DNA reads TGTGCCAGCAGGCCTCCATCCTGGGAGGACATTCAGTACTTC. It translates to CASRPPSWEDIQYF.

This clonotype was recorded a few times. The rearrangement uses TRBV28 and TRBJ2-5; D perhaps matches TRBD2 (6 bases). Trimming shortened V by 10 bases and J by 3 bases, and 21 bases separated the two germline ends. The CDR3 is made up of 15 amino acids. Germline values: CDR1 MDHEN, CDR2 SYDVKM. The CDR3 nucleotides read TGTGCCACTAAAGGGGTAGCGGCACCCAAAGAGACCCAGTACTTC. This gives the protein CATKGVAAPKETQYF.